This T cell receptor (beta chain) was sequenced during a study of CD8 T cells in Susac syndrome. cDNA came from approximately 0.5 to 1 ug RNA primed by random hexamers. TCRdb used MiXCR to reprocess the immunoSEQ multiplex PCR reads, holding one entry per CDR3 protein. The data show 150,000 or so distinct CDR3 sequences, approximately 95% seen once. Sequencing used CD4+ T cells from PBMCs. This TCR came from a human donor with Susac syndrome.

CDR3 DNA: TGTGCCAGCAGCCGAGGGGGCAGCGATGGCTACACCTTC. It encodes CASSRGGSDGYTF. J is TRBJ1-2 and V is TRBV3-1; 7 nucleotides line up with TRBD1. The CDR3 length is 13 residues. The germline CDR1 and CDR2 sequences are LGHDT and YNNKEL (reference sequence). With 4 bases clipped from V and 6 bases from J, the junction kept 5 bases outside the gene matches.